This TCR beta chain derives from a study of blood T cells in healthy people across ages. This clonotype has a count of ten or more. Combining a sample-barcoded 5' primer with a J-beta primer mix, a second PCR ran for roughly 7 to 12 cycles. TCRdb fed the 5' RACE reads into MiXCR, producing one record per CDR3 protein. The data show 650,000 to 1,000,000 distinct CDR3 sequences, under 40% seen once. V lost 3 bases and J lost 6, with 13 bases in between. This CDR3 contains 14 residues. Sequenced material: blood. The receptor comes from a man between 18 and 29 years old in good health. The J gene is TRBJ2-3, the V gene TRBV12-3 or TRBV12-4; D is ambiguous. CDR3 protein: CASSLTSPRDTQYF. The CDR3 DNA reads TGTGCCAGCAGTTTGACATCCCCAAGGGATACGCAGTATTTT.